This T cell receptor beta chain was obtained from a study of blood T cell repertoires in COVID-19. Study-wide context: The United States, Italy and Spain were the sources of the acute and convalescent COVID-19 samples. PBMCs, B-cell-depleted T cells, or T cells were the source of the cDNA or gDNA that made up the material.

In the authors' workflow: Nucleated cell number was recorded as an estimate derived from reference gene primer amplification. Some clones are missing from TCRdb's copy, which holds only in-frame ones; the method was immunoSEQ multiplex PCR. From that table come the V and J calls and clone size; the DNA was used to work out D and trimming. This sample has about 80,000 clones, with around 85% found just once. CDR3 length: 13 amino acids. Germline V CDR1 and CDR2: SQVTM, ANQGSEA. One Seattle source followed patients from active infection through their disease course. The chain carries TRBV29-1 and TRBJ2-7; no reliable D call. The clonotype comes from a man in his fifties with COVID-19, enrolled during active disease. Specimen: peripheral blood. The CDR3 region is CTYKTAGSYEQYF. The CDR3, as DNA: TGCACCTATAAGACGGCAGGATCCTACGAGCAGTACTTC.